A selection of T cell receptor beta chains follows, all from one sample in a study of TIL therapy for anti-PD-1-resistant metastatic lung cancer. Sequenced by immunoSEQ multiplex PCR; TCRdb stores in-frame clones only, minus some. The sample yields 9,500 to 15,000 clones, approximately 59% seen once. The sample consisted of tumor tissue, taken at baseline. These receptors all come from a person aged 25-79 years with non-small cell lung cancer. CDR3s include the opening cysteine and the closing phenylalanine or tryptophan. D genes are given only for firm matches. Part of the rows lack a size; the others show once, few, many or a class for expanded clones.

j_gene,abundance,v_gene,d_gene,CDR3nt,CDR3aa
TRBJ2-1,NA,TRBV20-1,NA,TGCAGTGCTAGCCCCCACAATGAGCAGTTCTTC,CSASPHNEQFF
TRBJ1-2,NA,TRBV5-4,NA,TGTGCCAGCAGCCTGACCGGAACTAACTATGGCTACACCTTC,CASSLTGTNYGYTF
TRBJ2-3,NA,TRBV24-1,NA,TGTGCCACCAGTGACAACATATGGGGAGCAGATACGCAGTATTTT,CATSDNIWGADTQYF
TRBJ2-7,once,TRBV4-1,NA,TGCGCCAGCAGCCCGTGGACGGATTCCTACGAGCAGTACTTC,CASSPWTDSYEQYF
TRBJ2-1,NA,TRBV18,TRBD2,TGTGCCAGCTCACCCAGGGCGGGAGGAAGGTATGAGCAGTTCTTC,CASSPRAGGRYEQFF
TRBJ1-1,NA,TRBV30,NA,TGTGCCTGGAGTGTACAGACTGAAGCTTTCTTT,CAWSVQTEAFF
TRBJ2-7,NA,TRBV6-1,TRBD1,TGTGCCAGCAGTGCAGTAACCGGGACAGGGACCTCATACGAGCAGTACTTC,CASSAVTGTGTSYEQYF
TRBJ2-7,few,TRBV6-2/TRBV6-3,TRBD1,TGTGCCAGCAGTCTACAGGGGGGTCCCTACGAGCAGTACTTC,CASSLQGGPYEQYF
TRBJ2-5,NA,TRBV19,NA,TGTGCCAGTAGAGGGACTGCCACCGAGACCCAGTACTTC,CASRGTATETQYF
TRBJ2-3,few,TRBV6-4,NA,TGTGCCAGCAGCCACAGAGCGACAGATACGCAGTATTTT,CASSHRATDTQYF
TRBJ2-7,few,TRBV15,TRBD1,TGTGCCACCAGCAGGCCGGGACAGAACTCCTACGAGCAGTACTTC,CATSRPGQNSYEQYF
TRBJ2-7,medium-sized,TRBV27,NA,TGTGCCAGCAGTTTGGGTGGGGGTGGCGAGCAGTACTTC,CASSLGGGGEQYF
TRBJ2-5,NA,TRBV6-4,NA,TGTGCCAGCAGTGAAGCCGGGAGCCTTCTAGAGACCCAGTACTTC,CASSEAGSLLETQYF
TRBJ2-5,NA,TRBV5-1,TRBD2,TGCGCCAGCAGCCCCGGGACTAGCGGGAGTAGGGGAGAGACCCAGTACTTC,CASSPGTSGSRGETQYF
TRBJ2-1,NA,TRBV15,NA,TGTGCCACCAGCAGAGATGGTCCACACCAGTTCTTC,CATSRDGPHQFF
TRBJ1-4,NA,TRBV4-2,TRBD1,TGTGCCAGCAGCCAAGTCCAGGGGGGTCATAATGAAAAACTGTTTTTT,CASSQVQGGHNEKLFF
TRBJ2-3,few,TRBV7-9,NA,TGTGCCAGCAGCTTACAGGCAGATACGCAGTATTTT,CASSLQADTQYF
TRBJ1-4,medium-sized,TRBV7-6,TRBD1,TGTGCCAGCAGCCCTAGGGGGCTGGTCAGTGAAAAACTGTTTTTT,CASSPRGLVSEKLFF
TRBJ2-2,NA,TRBV27,NA,TGTGCCAGCAGTTCGACTAGCACCGGGGAGCTGTTTTTT,CASSSTSTGELFF
TRBJ2-7,few,TRBV7-8,NA,TGTGCCAGCAGCTTAGCGAACCGTGAGCAGTACTTC,CASSLANREQYF
TRBJ2-2,NA,TRBV25-1,NA,TGTGCCAGCAGTGAATCCAGGGAGGTTTCAACCGGGGAGCTGTTTTTT,CASSESREVSTGELFF
TRBJ2-3,NA,TRBV9,NA,TGTGCCAGCAGCGTAGGGGCAGGGCCGCAGTATTTT,CASSVGAGPQYF
TRBJ2-2,medium-sized,TRBV5-1,TRBD1,TGCGCCAGCAGCTTGGCCGGGGTAGGGGGCTGGAACACCGGGGAGCTGTTTTTT,CASSLAGVGGWNTGELFF
TRBJ1-5,NA,TRBV6-5,NA,TGTGCCAGCATCTTGGGGCCTTATAGCAATCAGCCCCAGCATTTT,CASILGPYSNQPQHF
TRBJ2-7,medium-sized,TRBV28,NA,TGTGCCAGCAGTTTGTGGTACGAGCAGTACTTC,CASSLWYEQYF
TRBJ2-1,NA,TRBV4-2,TRBD1,TGTGCCAGCAGCCAACAAGGGACAGGGAATAATGAGCAGTTCTTC,CASSQQGTGNNEQFF
TRBJ1-3,NA,TRBV10-3,NA,TGTGCCATCAGTGAGGGTGGCGCCGCCTCTGGAAACACCATATATTTT,CAISEGGAASGNTIYF
TRBJ2-1,NA,TRBV4-2,TRBD2,TGTGCCAGCAGCCAAGGAGTGGACCCGGGGGGGAATGAGCAGTTCTTC,CASSQGVDPGGNEQFF
TRBJ1-1,medium-sized,TRBV11-2,NA,TGTGCCAGCAGAACAGGGACTGAAGCTTTCTTT,CASRTGTEAFF
TRBJ1-1,NA,TRBV6-5,NA,TGTGCCAGCAGACTTGGACAAAGGGTCACTGAAGCTTTCTTT,CASRLGQRVTEAFF
TRBJ2-2,NA,TRBV6-5,NA,TGTGCCAGCAGTCGGCGACAGAACACCGGGGAGCTGTTTTTT,CASSRRQNTGELFF
TRBJ2-1,NA,TRBV28,TRBD2,TGTGCCAGTAAACCCGGGACTACAGCCCTTCCGAGCTCCTACAATGAGCAGTTCTTC,CASKPGTTALPSSYNEQFF
TRBJ2-1,NA,TRBV28,TRBD2,TGTGCCAGCAGGCCGACTAGCGGGGTCGGGGGGTCCTACAATGAGCAGTTCTTC,CASRPTSGVGGSYNEQFF
TRBJ2-2,NA,TRBV9,TRBD1,TGTGCCAGCAGCCTAAGACAGGGACCAAACACCGGGGAGCTGTTTTTT,CASSLRQGPNTGELFF
TRBJ2-7,NA,TRBV6-5,NA,TGTGCCAGCAGGGTAGAGGGGGTCTACGAGCAGTACTTC,CASRVEGVYEQYF
TRBJ2-1,NA,TRBV19,NA,TGTGCCAGTAGTATAGATCTAGAGGGGACTTCTATCTACAATGAGCAGTTCTTC,CASSIDLEGTSIYNEQFF
TRBJ2-1,NA,TRBV6-4,NA,TGTGCCAGCAGTGCGGCCCCAAGCTCCTACAATGAGCAGTTCTTC,CASSAAPSSYNEQFF
TRBJ1-2,NA,TRBV7-9,NA,TGTGCCATCGTGGGGGTCTCGGACTATGGCTACACCTTC,CAIVGVSDYGYTF
TRBJ2-1,NA,TRBV6-5,NA,TGTGCCAGCAGAAGAGGACCTATCCAATCCAATGAGCAGTTCTTC,CASRRGPIQSNEQFF
TRBJ1-6,few,TRBV11-2,NA,TGTGCCAGCAGCTTAGAGTACGGGGTTAATTCACCCCTCCACTTT,CASSLEYGVNSPLHF
TRBJ1-3,once,TRBV10-1,NA,TGCGCCAGCAGGGCAAGCTCTGGAAACACCATATATTTT,CASRASSGNTIYF
TRBJ1-5,few,TRBV28,NA,TGTGCCAGCAGTCCACCAAGGGGGCCCCAGCATTTT,CASSPPRGPQHF
TRBJ2-2,few,TRBV29-1,TRBD2,TGCAGCGTTGAGGTAGCGGGGGTGAACACCGGGGAGCTGTTTTTT,CSVEVAGVNTGELFF
TRBJ2-1,NA,TRBV28,NA,TGTGCCAGCAGTTTGCCTTTCTGGGAGGACCGTAATGAGCAGTTCTTC,CASSLPFWEDRNEQFF